The 24 T cell receptor beta chains below were found in one sample sequenced in a study of cytomegalovirus exposure and HLA in healthy donors. Vbeta (60) and Jbeta (13) primers were used in the PCR. Libraries were prepared by immunoSEQ multiplex PCR; TCRdb keeps only in-frame clonotypes and omits some of them. This table has 150,000 to 200,000 clones, more than 80% appearing once. Sequencing was performed on PBMCs. All receptors come from a young woman in good health and CMV-seronegative.

The chain combines TRBV19 with TRBJ2-5; 9 positions agree with TRBD2. The J call is uncertain, as TRBJ2-7 better fits the DNA end. The CDR3 is 16 amino acids. CDR1 is LNHDA and CDR2 is SQIVND in the germline V gene (reference sequence). The CDR3 protein is CASSGRLAGPSYEQYF. The CDR3 DNA reads TGTGCCAGTAGTGGTCGGCTAGCGGGGCCCTCCTACGAGCAGTACTTC.

The chain recombines TRBV15 with TRBJ2-7; tentatively, D is TRBD1 (6 bases). Germline-derived CDR1 and CDR2 are LNHNV and YYDKDF (reference sequence). CDR3 length: 14 residues. The V end lost 0 bases, the J end lost 2 bases, and 8 bases lay between the germline ends. The CDR3 bases are TGTGCCACCAGCAGAGAAACAGGGACCTACGAGCAGTACTTC. Its protein is CATSRETGTYEQYF. The full variable domain, completed using reference TRBV15 and TRBJ2-7, is DAMVIQNPRYQVTQFGKPVTLSCSQTLNHNVMYWYQQKSSQAPKLLFHYYDKDFNNEADTPDNFQSRRPNTSFCFLDIRSPGLGDTAMYLCATSRETGTYEQYFGPGTRLTVT.

This chain joins TRBV6-4 and TRBJ2-1; 10 bases line up with TRBD2. The CDR3 is made up of 16 amino acids. Germline V CDR1 and CDR2: MRHNA, SNTAGT. V lost 6 bases and J lost 1; bases outside the gene matches: 6. The CDR3 loop is CASSELGLASYNEQFF. DNA of the CDR3: TGTGCCAGCAGCGAACTGGGACTAGCGTCCTACAATGAGCAGTTCTTC.

On this clone: The same CDR3 also results from other DNA sequences found in this sample. J is TRBJ2-7 and V is TRBV7-9; possibly TRBD2 for D (5 bases). Germline assignment: CDR1 SEHNR and CDR2 FQNEAQ (reference sequence). V lost 1 base and J 6 bases, leaving 7 bases between the germline ends. The CDR3 sequence is 12 residues long. The chain's CDR3 is CASSLGGSEQYF. In nucleotides, the CDR3 is TGTGCCAGCAGCTTAGGAGGGAGCGAGCAGTACTTC.

This rearrangement joins TRBV28 to TRBJ2-5, with 8 bases that match TRBD2. The CDR3 has 16 residues. Germline CDR1 reads MDHEN; CDR2 reads SYDVKM. The V segment lost 5 bases and the J segment 2 bases; nucleotides outside the gene matches: 10. CDR3 DNA: TGTGCCAGCAGTGATATCGGGACTAGGGGACAAGAGACCCAGTACTTC. Translating gives CASSDIGTRGQETQYF.

The genes are TRBV7-2 and TRBJ1-2; the match to TRBD1 covers 7 bases. Unmatched junction bases numbered 7, after V lost 5 bases and J lost 7 bases. The CDR3 length is 13 residues. Germline V lookup: CDR1 SGHTA, CDR2 FQGNSA. CDR3 loop: CASSAGQDAGYTF. The CDR3 nucleotides are TGTGCCAGCAGCGCCGGACAGGATGCTGGCTACACCTTC.

V gene TRBV5-6 combines with J gene TRBJ2-2; TRBD2 is a possible D gene (6 bases). The CDR3 extends over 16 amino acids. Trimming took 2 bases from V and 7 from J, leaving 18 bases between them. Per germline, CDR1 SGHDT and CDR2 YYEEEE. The CDR3 region is CASSFSTAGNGGELFF. The DNA for the CDR3 is TGTGCCAGCAGCTTCTCCACTGCGGGGAATGGCGGGGAGCTGTTTTTT.

The chain carries TRBV13 and TRBJ2-1, with TRBD2 matching 10 bases. From germline, CDR1 is PRHDT and CDR2 FYEKMQ (reference sequence). Unmatched junction bases numbered 8, after V lost 3 bases and J lost 9 bases. This CDR3 has 15 amino acids. The CDR3: CASSFPSGSLGEQFF. The CDR3 DNA reads TGTGCCAGCAGCTTCCCTAGCGGGAGTCTCGGTGAGCAGTTCTTC.

J is TRBJ1-1 and V is TRBV7-3, with 9 bases aligning to TRBD1. The ends lost 1 base at V and 7 bases at J; junction bases unmatched: 10. The germline V gene encodes CDR1 SGHTA and CDR2 FQGTGA. The CDR3 spans 16 residues. The chain's CDR3 is CASSLKGDRGMGEAFF. In DNA form, the CDR3 reads TGTGCCAGCAGCTTAAAGGGTGACAGGGGGATGGGTGAAGCTTTCTTT. Complete variable domain (other parts from reference TRBV7-3 and TRBJ1-1): GAGVSQTPSNKVTEKGKYVELRCDPISGHTALYWYRQSLGQGPEFLIYFQGTGAADDSGLPNDRFFAVRPEGSVSTLKIQRTERGDSAVYLCASSLKGDRGMGEAFFGQGTRLTVV.

This clone has just a few counts. The V and J genes are TRBV27 and TRBJ2-2, with TRBD1 matching over 8 bases. This CDR3 has 15 residues. CDR1 is MNHEY, CDR2 SMNVEV, per germline (reference sequence). V shed 6 bases, J shed 2 bases, and the junction held 5 bases outside the gene matches. The CDR3 loop is CASSRGQGNTGELFF. In DNA, the CDR3 is TGTGCCAGCAGCCGCGGACAGGGAAACACCGGGGAGCTGTTTTTT.

This chain joins TRBV27 and TRBJ2-7; TRBD1 aligns across 10 bases. The CDR3 is made up of 15 amino acids. Germline CDR1 is MNHEY and CDR2 is SMNVEV (reference sequence). V was clipped by 5 bases and J by 4 bases; unmatched bases: 8. The CDR3: CASSPRGTGAYEQYF. The CDR3 nucleotides read TGTGCCAGCAGTCCCCGGGGGACAGGGGCGTACGAGCAGTACTTC.

The chain employs TRBV5-6 and TRBJ1-2, with 11 nucleotides matching TRBD1. The germline CDR1 and CDR2 sequences are SGHDT and YYEEEE. J lost 7 bases, V lost 0 bases, and 5 bases had no gene match. CDR3 size: 15 residues. The CDR3 protein is CASSLALGQGVGYTF. The DNA for the CDR3 is TGTGCCAGCAGCTTGGCCCTGGGACAGGGGGTTGGCTACACCTTC.

The chain has TRBV2 and TRBJ1-2; maybe TRBD1 (5 bases). This CDR3 comprises 14 residues. Germline loops: CDR1 SNHLY, CDR2 FYNNEI. The V and J ends lost 3 bases and 2 bases respectively, with 10 bases between them. CDR3: CASSETEQNYGYTF. CDR3 sequence (DNA): TGTGCCAGCAGTGAGACAGAACAGAACTATGGCTACACCTTC.

The chain carries TRBV20-1 and TRBJ1-4; maybe TRBD1 (5 bases). The V gene lost 6 bases and the J gene lost 13 bases, with 15 bases spanning the gap. CDR3 length: 11 residues. Germline V gives CDR1 DFQATT, CDR2 SNEGSKA (reference sequence). As DNA, the CDR3 is TGCAGTGCCTACCTGGAGGGGTTACTGTTTTTT. Encoded protein: CSAYLEGLLFF.

This chain joins TRBV18 and TRBJ2-7; 8 nucleotides align to TRBD1. With 1 base clipped from V and 6 bases from J, the junction kept 14 bases outside the gene matches. Per the germline V gene, CDR1 is KGHSH and CDR2 is LQKENI. This CDR3 has 17 amino acids. CDR3 sequence reads: CASSPRVLTGGFVEQYF. The CDR3 coding sequence is TGTGCCAGCTCACCACGAGTTCTTACAGGGGGTTTTGTCGAGCAGTACTTC. Full variable domain (remainder filled in from reference TRBV18 and TRBJ2-7): NAGVMQNPRHLVRRRGQEARLRCSPMKGHSHVYWYRQLPEEGLKFMVYLQKENIIDESGMPKERFSAEFPKEGPSILRIQQVVRGDSAAYFCASSPRVLTGGFVEQYFGPGTRLTVT.

V gene TRBV9 combines with J gene TRBJ2-2, with 14 positions matching TRBD2. The CDR3 spans 20 residues. Germline lookup yields CDR1 SGDLS and CDR2 YYNGEE. J lost 6 bases, V lost 4 bases, and 17 bases had no gene match. The CDR3 spells CASSPGVGGLAGADAGELFF. The CDR3 coding sequence is TGTGCCAGCAGCCCAGGAGTGGGGGGACTAGCGGGGGCCGACGCCGGGGAGCTGTTTTTT.

The CDR3 DNA is TGCGCCAGCAGCTTGGATTGGCAAGATACGCAGTATTTT. Translation gives CASSLDWQDTQYF. This sequence joins TRBV5-1 and TRBJ2-3; D gene uncertain. With 0 bases removed from V and 5 bases from J, the gap between germline ends came to 7 bases. Germline loops: CDR1 SGHRS, CDR2 YFSETQ. This CDR3 is 13 amino acids long. Looking up the rest from reference TRBV5-1 and TRBJ2-3 gives the full variable domain: KAGVTQTPRYLIKTRGQQVTLSCSPISGHRSVSWYQQTPGQGLQFLFEYFSETQRNKGNFPGRFSGRQFSNSRSEMNVSTLELGDSALYLCASSLDWQDTQYFGPGTRLTVL.

V gene TRBV21-1 combines with J gene TRBJ1-2; TRBD1 is the table's D call and was not checked against the DNA. TRBV21-1 is termed a pseudogene. This CDR3 has 15 amino acids. CDR3 in amino acids: CASSKALDRNYGYTF. In DNA form, the CDR3 reads TGTGCCAGCAGCAAAGCCTTAGACAGGAACTATGGCTACACCTTC.

This sequence joins TRBV11-2 and TRBJ2-1; 8 bases are shared with TRBD2. Germline loops: CDR1 SGHAT, CDR2 FQNNGV. The V and J ends lost 6 bases and 4 bases, in that order; junction bases with no gene match: 11. CDR3 length equals 16 residues. In nucleotides, the CDR3 is TGTGCCAGCAGTTCCACGGGGGGGCAGGGGTACAATGAGCAGTTCTTC. This translates into CASSSTGGQGYNEQFF.

This clone was seen only once. The chain combines TRBV6-6 with TRBJ2-1; the D gene is possibly TRBD2 (6 bases). V was cut by 6 bases and J by 4 bases, with 7 bases left in between. The CDR3 totals 12 residues. Germline CDR1 is MNHNY and CDR2 is SVGAGI (reference sequence). The CDR3 region is CASREGYNEQFF. CDR3 DNA: TGTGCCAGCAGGGAGGGATACAATGAGCAGTTCTTC.

V usage is TRBV10-3 and J usage is TRBJ2-7; TRBD2 might be the D (5 bases). Trimming removed 10 bases from V and 1 base from J, with 17 bases in between. Germline assignment: CDR1 ENHRY and CDR2 SYGVKD. The CDR3 length is 14 residues. In DNA, the CDR3 is TGTGCCACCTTATCTAGCCCGGATTCCTACGAGCAGTACTTC. This codes for CATLSSPDSYEQYF.

The V and J genes are TRBV19 and TRBJ1-5; D might be TRBD1 (6 bases). CDR1 and CDR2 (germline): LNHDA, SQIVND (reference sequence). Between the trimmed V and J ends, which lost 4 bases and 3 bases, there was a span of 13 bases. This CDR3 has 15 amino acids. The CDR3 protein is CASSTLTGPNQPQHF. In DNA, the CDR3 is TGTGCCAGTAGTACCCTAACAGGGCCCAATCAGCCCCAGCATTTT.

The chain recombines TRBV7-9 with TRBJ2-3; D gene unclear. V shed 2 bases and J shed 0 bases, with 6 bases lying between them. The CDR3 has 14 residues. From germline, CDR1 is SEHNR and CDR2 FQNEAQ (reference sequence). The CDR3 loop is CASSLSLSTDTQYF. The DNA for the CDR3 is TGTGCCAGCAGCTTATCACTTAGCACAGATACGCAGTATTTT.

The rearrangement links TRBV5-1 to TRBJ1-5; a weak D match, TRBD1 (5 bases). V lost 1 base and J lost 0, with 8 bases in between. Germline V CDR1 and CDR2: SGHRS, YFSETQ. The length of the CDR3 is 15 residues. CDR3 in amino acids: CASSLQGGSNQPQHF. CDR3 in DNA: TGCGCCAGCAGCTTGCAGGGTGGTAGCAATCAGCCCCAGCATTTT.